Listed below are T cell receptor beta chains from one sample, sequenced in a study of T cells in Graves' hyperthyroidism and ophthalmopathy. MiXCR, applied by TCRdb to the multiplex PCR reads, yields one record per CDR3 protein. This sample has under 650,000 distinct CDR3 sequences; around 16% occur once, and the top ten carry approximately 3.9%. Sequencing was performed on blood. These receptors all stem from a woman aged 25 to 39 with Graves' hyperthyroidism. CDR3s include the opening cysteine and the closing phenylalanine or tryptophan. D genes are given only for firm matches. The size of a clone is reported for some rows only, either as once, few or many, or as a class for expanded clones.

TRBV11-2	TRBD2	TRBJ2-3	many	CASSLTSGGGGDTQYF	TGTGCCAGCAGCCTTACTAGCGGGGGAGGTGGAGATACGCAGTATTTT
TRBV4-1	TRBD2	TRBJ2-3	-	CASSQALAEEYTQYF	TGCGCCAGCAGCCAAGCACTAGCGGAAGAGTATACGCAGTATTTT
TRBV7-2	TRBD2	TRBJ2-2	-	CASSFGLAGVAGELFF	TGTGCCAGCAGCTTTGGTCTAGCGGGAGTGGCCGGGGAGCTGTTTTTT
TRBV5-1	TRBD1	TRBJ2-2	-	CASSPGTGVTGELFF	TGCGCCAGCAGCCCTGGGACAGGGGTCACCGGGGAGCTGTTTTTT
TRBV6-2/TRBV6-3	TRBD1	TRBJ1-2	-	CASSYAQGEHYGYTF	TGTGCCAGCAGTTACGCCCAGGGGGAACATTATGGCTACACCTTC
TRBV28	TRBD2	TRBJ2-1	many	CASSLVREGRWNEQFF	TGTGCCAGCAGTTTAGTACGGGAGGGCCGGTGGAATGAGCAGTTCTTC
TRBV10-2	-	TRBJ2-7	many	CASTTGSLYEQYF	TGCGCCAGCACAACAGGATCTCTCTACGAGCAGTACTTC
TRBV7-8	-	TRBJ2-3	many	CASSNEETDTQYF	TGTGCCAGCAGTAATGAGGAAACGGATACGCAGTATTTT
TRBV3-1	TRBD2	TRBJ2-1	-	CASSQSLAGYNEQFF	TGTGCCAGCAGCCAAAGTCTAGCGGGTTACAATGAGCAGTTCTTC
TRBV28	TRBD1	TRBJ2-7	many	CASSPPTGATYEQYF	TGTGCCAGCAGTCCCCCCACAGGGGCGACCTACGAGCAGTACTTC
TRBV6-1	-	TRBJ2-7	few	CASSSGVALYEQYF	TGTGCCAGCAGTTCAGGGGTGGCCCTCTACGAGCAGTACTTC
TRBV6-5	-	TRBJ2-7	many	CASSYPTGPLYEQYF	TGTGCCAGCAGTTACCCCACCGGGCCCCTCTACGAGCAGTACTTC
TRBV28	-	TRBJ2-5	many	CASRDLRVGGTQYF	TGTGCCAGCAGGGACCTCAGGGTCGGAGGGACCCAGTACTTC
TRBV11-1	-	TRBJ2-1	many	CASSRALAEYNEQFF	TGTGCCAGCAGCCGAGCGCTAGCTGAATACAATGAGCAGTTCTTC
TRBV6-2/TRBV6-3	-	TRBJ1-3	once	CASRQSGPRIVGNTIYF	TGTGCCAGCAGGCAATCCGGGCCGCGCATCGTTGGAAACACCATATATTTT
TRBV7-2	TRBD2	TRBJ2-3	-	CASSLASGLAGATDTQYF	TGTGCCAGCAGCTTAGCGTCGGGACTAGCGGGAGCAACAGATACGCAGTATTTT
TRBV12-3/TRBV12-4	-	TRBJ2-1	many	CASSPHGAHNEQFF	TGTGCCAGCAGCCCTCATGGGGCTCACAATGAGCAGTTCTTC
TRBV12-3/TRBV12-4	-	TRBJ2-5	many	CASSELGRGETQYF	TGTGCCAGCAGTGAACTTGGCAGGGGAGAGACCCAGTACTTC
TRBV12-3/TRBV12-4	TRBD2	TRBJ2-1	-	CASSPAGAEQFF	TGTGCCAGCAGTCCCGCGGGAGCTGAGCAGTTCTTC
TRBV27	-	TRBJ2-7	few	CASSRGWMEGYEQYF	TGTGCCAGCAGCCGGGGGTGGATGGAAGGCTACGAGCAGTACTTC
TRBV5-6	TRBD2	TRBJ2-2	-	CASSAGLAGAGTGELFF	TGTGCCAGCAGCGCAGGACTAGCGGGAGCGGGCACCGGGGAGCTGTTTTTT
TRBV20-1	-	TRBJ1-3	few	CSARVGTAENTIYF	TGCAGTGCTAGAGTAGGCACGGCGGAAAACACCATATATTTT
TRBV2	-	TRBJ1-4	-	CASSWRAREKLFF	TGTGCCAGCAGTTGGAGGGCGAGAGAAAAACTGTTTTTT
TRBV30	-	TRBJ2-2	few	CAWSARSNFGELFF	TGTGCCTGGAGCGCAAGAAGTAACTTCGGGGAGCTGTTTTTT
TRBV27	-	TRBJ1-1	few	CASILQGVDTEAFF	TGTGCCAGCATCTTACAGGGTGTCGACACTGAAGCTTTCTTT
TRBV7-8	-	TRBJ1-5	many	CASSSNKNQPQHF	TGTGCCAGCAGCTCCAATAAGAATCAGCCCCAGCATTTT